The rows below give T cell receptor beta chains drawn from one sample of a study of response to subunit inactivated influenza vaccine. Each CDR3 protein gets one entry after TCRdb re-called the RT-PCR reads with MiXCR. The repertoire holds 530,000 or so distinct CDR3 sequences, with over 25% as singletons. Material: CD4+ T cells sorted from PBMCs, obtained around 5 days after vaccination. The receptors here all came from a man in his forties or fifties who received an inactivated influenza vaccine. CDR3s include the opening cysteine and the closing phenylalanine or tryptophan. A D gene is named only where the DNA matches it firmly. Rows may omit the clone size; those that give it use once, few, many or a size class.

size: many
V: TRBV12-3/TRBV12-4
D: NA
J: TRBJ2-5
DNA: TGTGCCAGCAGTCGGGCCGGGACGGAAGAGACCCAGTACTTC
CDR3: CASSRAGTEETQYF

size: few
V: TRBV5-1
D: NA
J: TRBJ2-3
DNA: TGCGCCAGCAGCTTGGTACACCAAAGCACAGATACGCAGTATTTT
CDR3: CASSLVHQSTDTQYF

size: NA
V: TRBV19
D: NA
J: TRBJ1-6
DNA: TGTGCCAGTAGTATCCCGGGCACCAATTCACCCCTCCACTTT
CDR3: CASSIPGTNSPLHF

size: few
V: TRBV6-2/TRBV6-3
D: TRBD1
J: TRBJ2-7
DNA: TGTGCCAGCAGTTACAACCCGGGACAGGGGAGCTACGAGCAGTACTTC
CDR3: CASSYNPGQGSYEQYF

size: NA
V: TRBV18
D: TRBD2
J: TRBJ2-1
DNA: TGTGCCAGCTCACGCGGCGGGGGGGCCCATGAGCAGTTCTTC
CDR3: CASSRGGGAHEQFF

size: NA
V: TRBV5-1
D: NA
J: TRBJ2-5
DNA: TGCGCCAGCAGCCCTGGGGGGACCCAAGAGACCCAGTACTTC
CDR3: CASSPGGTQETQYF

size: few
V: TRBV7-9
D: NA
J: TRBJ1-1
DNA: TGTGCCAGCAGCCCCCGGAGGGAGTCGGCGTCGGCTTTCTTT
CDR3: CASSPRRESASAFF

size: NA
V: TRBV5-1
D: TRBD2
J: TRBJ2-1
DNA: TGCGCCAGCAGCTTCCAGGGAGGGGATTTTTACAATGAGCAGTTCTTC
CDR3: CASSFQGGDFYNEQFF

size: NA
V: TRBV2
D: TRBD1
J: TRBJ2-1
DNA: TGTGCCAGCAGGGGGACAGGGGGTTCGTACAATGAGCAGTTCTTC
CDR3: CASRGTGGSYNEQFF

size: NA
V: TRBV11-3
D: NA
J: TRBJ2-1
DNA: TGTGCCAGCAGCTTAGACTCGCGCAATGAGCAGTTCTTC
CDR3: CASSLDSRNEQFF

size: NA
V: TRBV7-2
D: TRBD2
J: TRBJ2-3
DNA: TGTGCCAGCAGCTTAGTCGCTAGCGGGGTGTCAAATACGCAGTATTTT
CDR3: CASSLVASGVSNTQYF

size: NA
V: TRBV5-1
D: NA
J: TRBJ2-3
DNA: TGCGCCAGCAGCAGAAAAGCCGGGACTTTCACAGATACGCAGTATTTT
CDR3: CASSRKAGTFTDTQYF

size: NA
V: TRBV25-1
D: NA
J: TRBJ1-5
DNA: TGTGCCAGCAGTGGTCGGCAGGGGAATAGCAATCAGCCCCAGCATTTT
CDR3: CASSGRQGNSNQPQHF

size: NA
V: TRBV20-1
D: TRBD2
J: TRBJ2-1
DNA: TGCAGTGCTAGAGACGGACTAGCGGACAATGAGCAGTTCTTC
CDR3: CSARDGLADNEQFF

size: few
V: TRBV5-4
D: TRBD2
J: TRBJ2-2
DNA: TGTGCCAGCAGCGTCTCGGGACTAGCGGGGAACACCGGGGAGCTGTTTTTT
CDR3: CASSVSGLAGNTGELFF

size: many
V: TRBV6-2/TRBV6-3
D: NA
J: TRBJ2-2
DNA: TGTGCCAGCAGTACGATACAGGGAATATCCGGGGAGCTGTTTTTT
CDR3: CASSTIQGISGELFF

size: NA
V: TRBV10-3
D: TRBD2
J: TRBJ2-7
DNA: TGTGCCATCAGTGAGGGAGTTGCGGGAGGGCCCCCCTACGAGCAGTACTTC
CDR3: CAISEGVAGGPPYEQYF

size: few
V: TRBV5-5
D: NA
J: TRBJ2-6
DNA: TGTGCCAGCAGCTTGTCTTTAGGGACCTCTGGGGCCAACGTCCTGACTTTC
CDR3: CASSLSLGTSGANVLTF

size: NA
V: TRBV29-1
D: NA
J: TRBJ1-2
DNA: TGCAGCGTTGAAGCGGGGCCACCCGGAAACTATGGCTACACCTTC
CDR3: CSVEAGPPGNYGYTF

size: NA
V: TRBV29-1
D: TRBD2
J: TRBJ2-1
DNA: TGCAGCGTTGATGGTCCTAGCGGGAGTAGGGCAAATGAGCAGTTCTTC
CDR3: CSVDGPSGSRANEQFF

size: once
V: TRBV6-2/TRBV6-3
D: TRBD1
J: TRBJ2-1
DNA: TGTGCCAGCAGTTACCTAGGACAGGGCCGGGAGCAGTTCTTC
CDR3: CASSYLGQGREQFF

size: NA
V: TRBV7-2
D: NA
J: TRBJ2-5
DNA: TGTGCCAGCAGCTACACCCCGGGAGATAAGACCCAGTACTTC
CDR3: CASSYTPGDKTQYF

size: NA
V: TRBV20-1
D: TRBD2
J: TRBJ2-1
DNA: TGCAGTGCCAGATCTAGCGGGGCCCTATCTGAGCAGTTCTTC
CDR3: CSARSSGALSEQFF

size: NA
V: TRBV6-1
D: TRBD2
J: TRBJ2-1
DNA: TGTGCCAGCACCAGGACTAGCCCGGGCGGTGAGCAGTTCTTC
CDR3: CASTRTSPGGEQFF

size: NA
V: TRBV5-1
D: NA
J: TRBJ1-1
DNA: TGCGCCAGCAGCTTGAGATGGGGAGGGGGCACTGAAGCTTTCTTT
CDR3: CASSLRWGGGTEAFF

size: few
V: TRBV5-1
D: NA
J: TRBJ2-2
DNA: TGCGCCAGCAGCTTGGAGTCCGCTAGCTGGGAGCTGTTTTTT
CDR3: CASSLESASWELFF

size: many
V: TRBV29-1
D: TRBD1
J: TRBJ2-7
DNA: TGCAGCGTTGAGGGACAGAGCTACGAGCAGTACTTC
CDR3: CSVEGQSYEQYF

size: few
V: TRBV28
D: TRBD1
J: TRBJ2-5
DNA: TGTGCCAGCAGTTTTTTAACAGGGGAGTTCGGGACCCAGTACTTC
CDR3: CASSFLTGEFGTQYF

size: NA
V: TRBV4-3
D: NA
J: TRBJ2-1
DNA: TGCGCCAGCAGCCTTCGAGCGGAAGCTAAGTTCTTC
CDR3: CASSLRAEAKFF

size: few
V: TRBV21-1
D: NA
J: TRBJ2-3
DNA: TGTGCCAGCAGCAAACGCCCTCCCACAGATACGCAGTATTTT
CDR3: CASSKRPPTDTQYF

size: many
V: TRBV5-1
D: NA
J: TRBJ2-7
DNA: TGCGCCAGCAGCTTGGAAACAGGGTCCTACGAGCAGTACTTC
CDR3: CASSLETGSYEQYF

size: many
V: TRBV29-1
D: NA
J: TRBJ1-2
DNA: TGCAGCGCCAACCTGGGGGGGCTCCGCGGCTACACCTTC
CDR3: CSANLGGLRGYTF

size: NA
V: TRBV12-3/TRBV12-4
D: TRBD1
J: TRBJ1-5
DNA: TGTGCCAGCAGATATAGACAGGGGGCAAATCAGCCCCAGCATTTT
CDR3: CASRYRQGANQPQHF

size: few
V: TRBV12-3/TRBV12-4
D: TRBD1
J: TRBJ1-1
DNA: TGTGCCAGCAGTTTTTCCGGCAGGGGGAAGACTGAAGCTTTCTTT
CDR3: CASSFSGRGKTEAFF

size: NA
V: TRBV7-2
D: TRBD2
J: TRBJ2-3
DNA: TGTGCCAGCAGCTCAGCGGGAAAAACAGATACGCAGTATTTT
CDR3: CASSSAGKTDTQYF

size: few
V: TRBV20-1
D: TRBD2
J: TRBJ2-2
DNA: TGCAGCGCCAGGCTAGCGGGAGAGGGCACCGGGGAGCTGTTTTTT
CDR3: CSARLAGEGTGELFF

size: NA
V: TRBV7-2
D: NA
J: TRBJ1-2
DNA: TGTGCCAGCAGCTTAGTCTACGGTGATGGCTACACCTTC
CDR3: CASSLVYGDGYTF

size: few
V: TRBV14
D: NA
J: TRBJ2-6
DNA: TGTGCCAGCAGCTTCAGGGGTTTTTCCAACGTCCTGACTTTC
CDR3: CASSFRGFSNVLTF

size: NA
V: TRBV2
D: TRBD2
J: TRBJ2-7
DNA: TGTGCCAGCAGTGAACTTGGCGGGAGTGAGCAGTACTTC
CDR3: CASSELGGSEQYF

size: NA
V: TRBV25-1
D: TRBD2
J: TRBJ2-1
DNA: TGTGCCACCTCCTTTCCTAGCGGCAACAATGAGCAGTTCTTC
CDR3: CATSFPSGNNEQFF

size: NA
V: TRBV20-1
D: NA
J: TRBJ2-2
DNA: TGCAGTGCTAGGTACACCGGGGAGCTGTTTTTT
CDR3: CSARYTGELFF

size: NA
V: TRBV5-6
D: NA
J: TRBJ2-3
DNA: TGTGCCAGCAGCCCCGGGCATAGAGATACGCAGTATTTT
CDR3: CASSPGHRDTQYF

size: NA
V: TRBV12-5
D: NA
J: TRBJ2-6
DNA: TGTGCTAGTGGCACAGGGCACGGGGCCAACGTCCTGACTTTC
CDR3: CASGTGHGANVLTF

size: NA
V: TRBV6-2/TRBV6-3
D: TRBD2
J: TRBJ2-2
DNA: TGTGCCAGCAGTCTCCCTTCAAGACTAGCGGGGATAGGGGAGCTGTTTTTT
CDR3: CASSLPSRLAGIGELFF

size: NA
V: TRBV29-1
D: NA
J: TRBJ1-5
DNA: TGCAGCGTTGGACGAGGGAAGGAGCCCCAGCATTTT
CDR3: CSVGRGKEPQHF

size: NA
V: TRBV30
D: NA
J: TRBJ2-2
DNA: TGTGCCTGGCTCCCTGGGACCCTGAACACCGGGGAGCTGTTTTTT
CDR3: CAWLPGTLNTGELFF

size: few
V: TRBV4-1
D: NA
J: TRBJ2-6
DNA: TGCGCCAGCAGCCAAACCTTATCTTCCGGGGCCAACGTCCTGACTTTC
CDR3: CASSQTLSSGANVLTF

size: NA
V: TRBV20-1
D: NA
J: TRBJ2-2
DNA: TGCAGGGCTAGGGGACATGCGAACACCGGGGAGCTGTTTTTT
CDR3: CRARGHANTGELFF

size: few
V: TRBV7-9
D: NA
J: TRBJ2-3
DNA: TGTGCCTCCCAGATTGGATTAACAGATACGCAGTATTTT
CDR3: CASQIGLTDTQYF

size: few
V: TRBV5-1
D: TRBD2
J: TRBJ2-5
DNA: TGCGCCAGCAGCCGTGGGCCTAGCGGGGGTCGCCGTGAGACCCAGTACTTC
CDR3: CASSRGPSGGRRETQYF

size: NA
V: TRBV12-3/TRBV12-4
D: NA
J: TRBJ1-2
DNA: TGTGCCAGCAGTTTAAGTAACGACGGAACCTCATATGGCTACACCTTC
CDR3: CASSLSNDGTSYGYTF

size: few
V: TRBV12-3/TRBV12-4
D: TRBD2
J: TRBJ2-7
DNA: TGTGCCAGCAGTTCCTTACCCGGGACTAGGTGGTACGAGCAGTACTTC
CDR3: CASSSLPGTRWYEQYF

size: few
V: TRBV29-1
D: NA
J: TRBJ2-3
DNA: TGCAGCGCCGATAAGGGGCCCACAGATACGCAGTATTTT
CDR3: CSADKGPTDTQYF

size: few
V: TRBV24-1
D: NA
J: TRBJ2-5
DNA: TGTGCCACCGCCGTAGACAAAAACCAAGAGACCCAGTACTTC
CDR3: CATAVDKNQETQYF

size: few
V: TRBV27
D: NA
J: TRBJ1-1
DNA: TGTGCCAGCAGCGGGTGGGGGTTCAACACTGAAGCTTTCTTT
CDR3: CASSGWGFNTEAFF

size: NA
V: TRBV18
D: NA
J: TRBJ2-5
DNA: TGTGCCAGCTCACCACCGTTGCAGATAGTCCAAGAGACCCAGTACTTC
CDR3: CASSPPLQIVQETQYF